This TCR beta chain was retrieved from a study of blood T cells in healthy people across ages. Through a sample-barcoded 5' primer and a J-beta primer mix, a second PCR was run for about 6 to 12 cycles. TCRdb re-called the 5' RACE reads through MiXCR, storing one row per CDR3 protein. Found here are about 1.6 million distinct CDR3 sequences, about 35% of them singletons; the top ten hold about 11%. Germline loops: CDR1 DFQATT, CDR2 SNEGSKA (reference sequence). This CDR3 has 13 residues. Trimming left V 3 bases short and J 4 bases short, with 12 bases between. The rearrangement uses TRBV20-1 and TRBJ2-5; D perhaps matches TRBD2 (6 bases). The source is a young woman in good health. The sequenced sample consisted of blood. The CDR3 loop reads CSASFAGRETQYF. The CDR3 nucleotides read TGCAGTGCTAGTTTCGCGGGGAGAGAGACCCAGTACTTC.